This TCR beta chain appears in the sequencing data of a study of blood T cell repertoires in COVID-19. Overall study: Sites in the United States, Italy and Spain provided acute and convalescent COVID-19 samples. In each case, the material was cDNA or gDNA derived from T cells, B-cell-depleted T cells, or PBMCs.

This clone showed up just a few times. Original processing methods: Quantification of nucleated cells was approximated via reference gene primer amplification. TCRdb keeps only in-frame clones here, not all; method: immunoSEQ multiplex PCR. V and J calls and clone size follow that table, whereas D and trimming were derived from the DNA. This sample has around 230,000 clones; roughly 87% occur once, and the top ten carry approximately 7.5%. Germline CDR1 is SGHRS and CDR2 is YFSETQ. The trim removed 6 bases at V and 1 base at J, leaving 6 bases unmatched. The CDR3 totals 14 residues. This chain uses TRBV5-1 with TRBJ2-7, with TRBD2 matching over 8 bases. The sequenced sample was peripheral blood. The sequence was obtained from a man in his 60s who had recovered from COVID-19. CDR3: CASTRSGGSYEQYF. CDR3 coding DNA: TGCGCCAGCACCCGGAGCGGGGGTTCCTACGAGCAGTACTTC. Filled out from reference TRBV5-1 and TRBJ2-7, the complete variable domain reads KAGVTQTPRYLIKTRGQQVTLSCSPISGHRSVSWYQQTPGQGLQFLFEYFSETQRNKGNFPGRFSGRQFSNSRSEMNVSTLELGDSALYLCASTRSGGSYEQYFGPGTRLTVT.